Each of the 11 T cell receptor beta chains below was sequenced from the same sample in a study of T cell clonotyping in hematopoietic cell transplantation. Assay used: immunoSEQ multiplex PCR; TCRdb lists only in-frame clones, some missing. This sample has 30,000 to 45,000 clones, with 88% found just once. What was sequenced was peripheral blood mononuclear cells. These receptors were collected from a woman aged 40-49 years in good health. Some clones in this sample may be carry-over from other donors' samples.

About this clone itself: Germline is not matched at one junction end, which may reflect a read error. The J gene is TRBJ1-1, the V gene TRBV9; D not resolved. CDR1 and CDR2 from the germline V gene are SGDLS and YYNGEE. The CDR3 loop spans 10 amino acids. The CDR3 bases are TGTGCCAGCGGCGGGATCCCCCATCACTTT. Its protein product is CASGGIPHHF.

The chain has TRBV30 and TRBJ1-2, with TRBD1 matching 8 bases. CDR3 length: 12 amino acids. The germline V gene encodes CDR1 GTSNPN and CDR2 SVGIG (reference sequence). Trimming took 5 bases from V and 2 from J; bases not matched to a gene: 1. The CDR3 DNA is TGTGCCTGGGGGGACAGGAACTATGGCTACACCTTC. Translation gives CAWGDRNYGYTF.

V and J are TRBV28 and TRBJ2-7, with TRBD1 matching over 7 bases. Germline CDR1 and CDR2: MDHEN and SYDVKM. Trimming took 5 bases from V and 2 from J; bases not matched to a gene: 6. The CDR3 contains 14 residues. CDR3 sequence reads: CASSGRGLAYEQYF. The CDR3 bases are TGTGCCAGCAGTGGCAGGGGGTTAGCCTACGAGCAGTACTTC. Complete variable domain (other parts from reference TRBV28 and TRBJ2-7): DVKVTQSSRYLVKRTGEKVFLECVQDMDHENMFWYRQDPGLGLRLIYFSYDVKMKEKGDIPEGYSVSREKKERFSLILESASTNQTSMYLCASSGRGLAYEQYFGPGTRLTVT.

This chain links TRBV15 with TRBJ2-3; no definite D call. The germline V gene encodes CDR1 LNHNV and CDR2 YYDKDF (reference sequence). V lost 5 bases, J lost 8 bases, and 17 bases lay in between. There are 14 residues in the CDR3. Written as DNA, the CDR3 is TGTGCCACCAGCGGAAGAAAAGAGAGGAGTACGCAGTATTTT. It is translated as CATSGRKERSTQYF.

V usage is TRBV6-5 and J usage is TRBJ2-2, with 11 nucleotides matching TRBD2. The CDR3 runs 16 residues. Germline V gives CDR1 MNHEY, CDR2 SVGAGI. V was pared by 3 bases and J by 7 bases, with 7 bases of the junction left unmatched. The CDR3, as DNA: TGTGCCAGCAGTTATCTACTAGCGGGAGATGGCGGGGAGCTGTTTTTT. This sequence encodes CASSYLLAGDGGELFF.

J is TRBJ1-3 and V is TRBV28; D ambiguous. Germline CDR1 reads MDHEN; CDR2 reads SYDVKM. The CDR3 covers 11 residues. The V end was cut by 6 bases, the J end by 6 bases, with 6 bases between. The CDR3: CASSSVNTIYF. The DNA of the CDR3 is TGTGCCAGCAGCAGTGTAAACACCATATATTTT. The entire variable domain, with the rest obtained from reference TRBV28 and TRBJ1-3, is as follows: DVKVTQSSRYLVKRTGEKVFLECVQDMDHENMFWYRQDPGLGLRLIYFSYDVKMKEKGDIPEGYSVSREKKERFSLILESASTNQTSMYLCASSSVNTIYFGEGSWLTVV.

This clone was seen just once. V gene TRBV29-1 combines with J gene TRBJ1-2; 9 bases align to TRBD1. J lost 4 bases, V lost 7 bases, and 4 bases had no gene match. Germline V gives CDR1 SQVTM, CDR2 ANQGSEA. This CDR3 is 12 amino acids long. The CDR3 DNA is TGCAGCGCCTTGGACAGGGGCTATGGCTACACCTTC. This translates into CSALDRGYGYTF.

The chain is built from TRBV5-1 and TRBJ2-1, with 7 positions matching TRBD2. Per the germline V gene, CDR1 is SGHRS and CDR2 is YFSETQ. The length of the CDR3 is 16 residues. Trimming removed 0 bases from V and 8 bases from J; junction bases left unmatched: 11. In nucleotides, the CDR3 is TGCGCCAGCAGCTTGGAAGCGGGGTTGGTAAGCTATGAGCAGTTCTTC. This sequence encodes CASSLEAGLVSYEQFF.

The chain links TRBV21-1 to TRBJ1-1. TRBV21-1 is tagged as a pseudogene. The CDR3 runs 15 residues. CDR3 nucleotides: TGTGCCAGCGAGTGGGGGGTCGCCATGAACACTGAAGCTTTCTTT. Translated: CASEWGVAMNTEAFF.

The chain joins TRBV6-5 to TRBJ2-7; D may correspond to TRBD1 or TRBD2 (5 bases each). The CDR3 loop spans 14 amino acids. Germline lookup yields CDR1 MNHEY and CDR2 SVGAGI. V lost 6 bases and J 2 bases, leaving 14 bases between the germline ends. CDR3: CASSPQGATYEQYF. The CDR3 DNA reads TGTGCCAGCAGCCCTCAGGGAGCCACCTACGAGCAGTACTTC.

The J gene is TRBJ1-2, the V gene TRBV5-6; no clear D gene. This CDR3 comprises 12 residues. Deletions cut 4 bases from V and 9 bases from J, with 13 bases between. Germline lookup yields CDR1 SGHDT and CDR2 YYEEEE. The DNA for the CDR3 is TGTGCCAGCAGCCCCTATTTGAGGAGCTACACCTTC. Its translation is CASSPYLRSYTF.